The rows below give T cell receptor beta chains drawn from one sample of a study of blood T cell repertoires in COVID-19. Assay: immunoSEQ multiplex PCR; the TCRdb copy retains only in-frame clones and omits some. Of approximately 230,000 clones listed, about nine tenths were seen once; the top ten hold just under 6.5%. Sequencing was performed on peripheral blood. Source of these receptors: a woman younger than 45 with COVID-19, enrolled during active disease. CDR3s include the opening cysteine and the closing phenylalanine or tryptophan. Each record gives: CDR3 DNA, CDR3 protein, J gene, clone size, V gene, D gene, CDR3 length. D genes are given only for firm matches. For some rows the clone size is stated as once, few or many, or as a class when expanded; others skip it.

DNA: TGTGCCACGGACCGGACAGGGGCCCTAGAGACCCAGTACTTC
CDR3: CATDRTGALETQYF
J: TRBJ2-5
size: NA
V: TRBV7-9
D: TRBD1
length: 14

DNA: TGTGCCAGCAGCTTAACGGACAGGGGCGGGTATCAGCCCCAGCATTTT
CDR3: CASSLTDRGGYQPQHF
J: TRBJ1-5
size: few
V: TRBV7-6
D: TRBD1
length: 16

DNA: TGTGCCAGCAGTCGGACAGGGAATGAGCAGTTCTTC
CDR3: CASSRTGNEQFF
J: TRBJ2-1
size: NA
V: TRBV28
D: TRBD1
length: 12

DNA: TGCGCCAGCAGCCAAGATCGACAGCATAATGAAAAACTGTTTTTT
CDR3: CASSQDRQHNEKLFF
J: TRBJ1-4
size: NA
V: TRBV4-1
D: NA
length: 15

DNA: TGTGCCATCAGTCCAGGGCCCGCGAACACCGGGGAGCTGTTTTTT
CDR3: CAISPGPANTGELFF
J: TRBJ2-2
size: NA
V: TRBV10-3
D: NA
length: 15

DNA: TGCGCCAGCAGCTACGGACAGTATAATTCACCCCTCCACTTT
CDR3: CASSYGQYNSPLHF
J: TRBJ1-6
size: NA
V: TRBV5-1
D: NA
length: 14

DNA: TGTGCCATCAGTGAGTCTGCGGGACAGGGTATCGGAAACACCATATATTTT
CDR3: CAISESAGQGIGNTIYF
J: TRBJ1-3
size: NA
V: TRBV10-3
D: TRBD1
length: 17

DNA: TGTGCCAGCAGCGCCCGACAGGGAACCCTCGAGCAGTACTTC
CDR3: CASSARQGTLEQYF
J: TRBJ2-7
size: once
V: TRBV7-2
D: TRBD1
length: 14

DNA: TGTGCCAGCAGCGGACTAGCCAAAAACATTCAGTACTTC
CDR3: CASSGLAKNIQYF
J: TRBJ2-4
size: once
V: TRBV2
D: NA
length: 13

DNA: TGTGCCTGGAGTTTGGTACAGGGGGGAGCCGGGGAGCTGTTTTTT
CDR3: CAWSLVQGGAGELFF
J: TRBJ2-2
size: once
V: TRBV30
D: TRBD1
length: 15

DNA: TGTGCCAGCATGCAGCGTACCTCGAACACAGATACGCAGTATTTT
CDR3: CASMQRTSNTDTQYF
J: TRBJ2-3
size: NA
V: TRBV2
D: NA
length: 15

DNA: TGTGCCAGCAGTTATATACCGGGACAGGGTATACGCATTCAGTACTTC
CDR3: CASSYIPGQGIRIQYF
J: TRBJ2-4
size: NA
V: TRBV6-5
D: TRBD1
length: 16

DNA: TGTGCCAGCAGCTTAGAAGGGACAGGGACACTGCTAGCCAAAAACATTCAGTACTTC
CDR3: CASSLEGTGTLLAKNIQYF
J: TRBJ2-4
size: NA
V: TRBV7-9
D: TRBD1
length: 19

DNA: TGTGCCATCGGCGGGACCTCCTACAATGAGCAGTTCTTC
CDR3: CAIGGTSYNEQFF
J: TRBJ2-1
size: once
V: TRBV10-3
D: NA
length: 13

DNA: TGTGCCAGCAGCTTAGACGACGGGACTAACACCGGGGAGCTGTTTTTT
CDR3: CASSLDDGTNTGELFF
J: TRBJ2-2
size: NA
V: TRBV11-3
D: NA
length: 16

DNA: TGTGCCAGCAGCTCCTTGGAGGGGTCCTACGAGCAGTACTTC
CDR3: CASSSLEGSYEQYF
J: TRBJ2-7
size: NA
V: TRBV7-9
D: NA
length: 14

DNA: TGTGCCAGCAGCTTGTCCAGGGTACCCTCCTACGAGCAGTACTTC
CDR3: CASSLSRVPSYEQYF
J: TRBJ2-7
size: NA
V: TRBV11-2
D: NA
length: 15

DNA: TGTGCCAGCAGCCCGGGACAGCCCTACGAGCAGTACTTC
CDR3: CASSPGQPYEQYF
J: TRBJ2-7
size: NA
V: TRBV7-6
D: TRBD1
length: 13

DNA: TGTGCCAGCAGCGTAGGAGGGTATGGCTACACCTTC
CDR3: CASSVGGYGYTF
J: TRBJ1-2
size: NA
V: TRBV9
D: NA
length: 12

DNA: TGTGCCAGCAGCCTGGGACAGGGGCTTAATCAGCCCCAGCATTTT
CDR3: CASSLGQGLNQPQHF
J: TRBJ1-5
size: NA
V: TRBV11-2
D: TRBD1
length: 15

DNA: TGTGCCAGCAGTACCCGACTGTCGGTGGGAAACACCATATATTTT
CDR3: CASSTRLSVGNTIYF
J: TRBJ1-3
size: NA
V: TRBV6-2/TRBV6-3
D: NA
length: 15

DNA: TGTGCCAGCAGCCGACTAGCGGGGGATTTCCTAGGAGATACGCAGTATTTT
CDR3: CASSRLAGDFLGDTQYF
J: TRBJ2-3
size: NA
V: TRBV25-1
D: TRBD2
length: 17

DNA: TGTGCCAGCAAGGACAGGGGAGGTCAGCCCCAGCATTTT
CDR3: CASKDRGGQPQHF
J: TRBJ1-5
size: few
V: TRBV19
D: TRBD1
length: 13

DNA: TGTGCCAGCAGCTGGACAGGGGTTGACTATGGCTACACCTTC
CDR3: CASSWTGVDYGYTF
J: TRBJ1-2
size: NA
V: TRBV6-6
D: TRBD1
length: 14